This T cell receptor beta chain was identified in a study of vaccination and CD4 T cells after COVID-19. Details on this clonotype: Its antigen remains unknown.

Once obtained from cultured CD4+ T cells, the DNA was sequenced using the Oncomine TCR Beta short-read assay. TCRdb reanalysed the PCR reads using MiXCR and keeps one entry per CDR3 protein. The sample lists approximately 26,000 distinct CDR3 sequences; roughly 42% were seen once. This CDR3 has 16 residues. From germline, CDR1 is DFQATT and CDR2 SNEGSKA (reference sequence). V shed 6 bases, J shed 0 bases, and the junction held 8 bases outside the gene matches. Stated treatment: approximately 9-day PBMC culture with coronavirus spike peptide pools or control peptides (ViraFEST assay). What was sequenced was CD4+ T cells from blood, cultured in vitro. The clonotype was recovered from a human donor who had recovered from COVID-19. This chain joins TRBV20-1 and TRBJ2-3, with TRBD2 identical over 11 bases. CDR3 bases: TGCAGTGCCCCGACTAGCGGGAACCCAAGCACAGATACGCAGTATTTT. Translation gives CSAPTSGNPSTDTQYF.